Sequencing of this T cell receptor beta chain was carried out in a study of immune evolution from preneoplasia to lung adenocarcinoma. Only in-frame clones appear in the TCRdb table, and some are missing; sequencing was by immunoSEQ multiplex PCR. The table records 3,500 to 5,500 clones, around four fifths of them present only once. Germline V gene lookup returns CDR1 MDHEN and CDR2 SYDVKM. The junction had 5 bases not matched to a gene; V was cut back by 5 bases and J by 3 bases. The CDR3 has 14 amino acids. In the case of this clone: Its antigen is not identified.

Study-wide results and limits: KRAS-mutant nodules had the highest T cell clonality.

Sequencing input: FFPE lung adenocarcinoma in situ tissue. The source of this sequence is a person between 60 and 79 years old with lung adenocarcinoma. The chain joins TRBV28 to TRBJ1-2, with TRBD1 identical over 8 bases. CDR3 bases: TGTGCCAGCAGTCCAGGGGGCGCCGACTATGGCTACACCTTC. Translating it yields CASSPGGADYGYTF.